The next 9 T cell receptor beta chains were all read from a single sample in a study of breast tumors, draining lymph nodes, adjacent tissues. TCRdb analysed the multiplex PCR reads with MiXCR anew, one entry per CDR3 protein. Among nearly 200,000 distinct CDR3 sequences listed, approximately 31% were seen once. Samples came from axillary lymph nodes draining the breast cancer. The sample taken for sequencing was axillary lymph node tissue. The source of these receptors is a female donor with breast cancer. Some clones in this sample may be carry-over from other donors' samples.

A word on this clonotype: One junction end does not reproduce the germline sequence, and a read error may be involved. The genes are TRBV5-1 and TRBJ1-3; D remains ambiguous. Germline V gene lookup returns CDR1 SGHRS and CDR2 YFSETQ. The CDR3 is 13 residues long. The chain's CDR3 is CAGSLVLGNTIYF. DNA for the CDR3: TGCGCCGGCAGCTTAGTTCTTGGAAACACCATATATTTT.

This clonotype was seen at least ten times. The V gene is TRBV11-2, the J gene TRBJ1-2; D might be TRBD1 (6 bases). V was trimmed by 0 bases and J by 3 bases, leaving 11 bases between them. Germline values: CDR1 SGHAT, CDR2 FQNNGV. The CDR3 totals 15 residues. CDR3 sequence (DNA): TGTGCCAGCAGCTTAGAGGGGGCGGGGGACTATGGCTACACCTTC. Amino acids: CASSLEGAGDYGYTF. The entire variable domain, with the rest obtained from reference TRBV11-2 and TRBJ1-2, is as follows: EAGVAQSPRYKIIEKRQSVAFWCNPISGHATLYWYQQILGQGPKLLIQFQNNGVVDDSQLPKDRFSAERLKGVDSTLKIQPAKLEDSAVYLCASSLEGAGDYGYTFGSGTRLTVV.

This clonotype showed up many times. V gene TRBV10-3 combines with J gene TRBJ2-3; D might be TRBD1 or TRBD2, each matching 5 bases. V was pared by 6 bases and J by 6 bases, with 22 bases between. The CDR3 totals 16 residues. CDR1 is ENHRY and CDR2 is SYGVKD in the germline V gene. CDR3 sequence (DNA): TGTGCCATCAGCTCAGGAGGACACTCCAGGGCGGATACGCAGTATTTT. Translating gives CAISSGGHSRADTQYF.

This clonotype was counted many times. V gene TRBV28 combines with J gene TRBJ2-5; 10 nucleotides line up with TRBD2. Trimming removed 7 bases from V and 4 bases from J; junction bases left unmatched: 12. Germline V gene lookup returns CDR1 MDHEN and CDR2 SYDVKM. The CDR3 has 16 residues. The CDR3 sequence: CASISELAGVRETQYF. CDR3 in DNA: TGTGCCAGCATTTCTGAGCTAGCGGGAGTTAGAGAGACCCAGTACTTC.

This clonotype occurred many times. The chain links TRBV15 to TRBJ2-3; D may be TRBD1 (6 bases). V gave up 1 base and J gave up 7 bases, with 9 bases separating them. Germline CDR1 reads LNHNV; CDR2 reads YYDKDF (reference sequence). CDR3 length: 13 amino acids. CDR3 region: CATSRAGVHTQYF. In DNA form, the CDR3 reads TGTGCCACCAGCAGAGCAGGGGTTCATACGCAGTATTTT.

This clonotype was recorded many times. At one end, the junction sequence differs from germline, possibly due to a read error. The chain couples TRBV7-7 to TRBJ2-1; perhaps D is TRBD1 or TRBD2 (6 bases each). Germline loops: CDR1 SSHAT, CDR2 FNYEAQ (reference sequence). The CDR3 has 15 residues. CDR3 region: CASSLIPGANNEQFF. The CDR3, as DNA: TGTGCTAGCAGCTTAATCCCGGGGGCCAACAATGAGCAGTTCTTC.

This clonotype was found many times. This rearrangement joins TRBV19 to TRBJ1-2; no definite D call. The V end lost 4 bases, the J end lost 7 bases, and 4 bases lay between the germline ends. CDR3 length: 10 amino acids. Germline V gives CDR1 LNHDA, CDR2 SQIVND (reference sequence). This chain's CDR3 is CASSTTGYTF. The CDR3 DNA reads as TGTGCCAGTAGTACTACTGGCTACACCTTC.

This clonotype occurred many times. The V call is TRBV4-3, the J call TRBJ1-2; D remains unclear. This CDR3 contains 14 residues. CDR1 LGHNA and CDR2 YSLEER come from the germline V gene. The ends were cut back, 4 bases at V and 4 bases at J, with 13 bases in the middle. CDR3 amino acids: CASSLTRDSYGYTF. CDR3 DNA: TGCGCCAGCAGCCTGACGAGGGATAGCTATGGCTACACCTTC.

This chain uses TRBV25-1 with TRBJ2-7; maybe TRBD1 (5 bases). The germline gives CDR1 MGHDK, CDR2 SYGVNS. The CDR3 is 14 amino acids. Between the trimmed V and J ends, which lost 1 base and 5 bases, there was a span of 12 bases. The CDR3 region has the DNA TGTGCCAGCAGTGAATCCAGGGTTGGAAACGAGCAGTACTTC. The encoded protein is CASSESRVGNEQYF.